The sequence of this T cell receptor beta chain was determined in a study of T cells in Graves' hyperthyroidism and ophthalmopathy (dated by TCRdb to between 2018 and 2020). Regarding the study in general: Peripheral blood was collected at initial diagnosis, before any treatment. To identify TCR V-J signatures that set the groups apart, the researchers used a discovery cohort of about a hundred patients, made up of 40 to 45 with Graves' ophthalmopathy and 57 with stable Graves' hyperthyroidism. Prospective prediction of ophthalmopathy was tested in an independent validation cohort of approximately 19 hyperthyroidism patients and roughly 16 patients who later progressed to ophthalmopathy. For training and testing, the roughly 100 patients in the discovery cohort were randomly divided in a 7:3 ratio. In about six Graves' hyperthyroidism patients, the study also compared T-cell repertoires from thyroid tissue with T-cell repertoires from blood. Following sampling, methimazole starting at 30 mg daily was given to hyperthyroidism patients, and high-dose intravenous methylprednisolone was given to ophthalmopathy patients. According to the paper, TCR Vbeta CDR3 sequencing was carried out on 135 peripheral blood samples, which came from fewer than 50 ophthalmopathy, 75 or so hyperthyroidism and about 17 progressor patients. Overall results and qualifications from the work: Sample size was not statistically predetermined, and investigators were not blinded to group allocation. In validation, the model predicted progression to ophthalmopathy with over 65% sensitivity and 72% to 75% specificity, a median of about 6 months before onset. Most expanded thyroid clonotypes (frequency above 0.001) were also found in blood, which suggests that blood repertoires may mirror thyroid immune responses. A model built on a 13 V-J signature distinguished ophthalmopathy from stable hyperthyroidism, reaching around 88% sensitivity and around 81% specificity in cross-validation and 80%/75% in testing.

TCR beta CDR3 regions were amplified from RNA transcripts. The TCR CDR3 was subjected to a first round of RT-PCR using the HTBI primer set and the Qiagen OneStep RT-PCR kit. Libraries were constructed in a second round of multiplex PCR, after which size selection and purification were performed. The libraries were sequenced on an Illumina HiSeq2000 using paired-end 100 bp reads. Per the authors' processing: SOAPnuke was used to process the raw data, with reads discarded if the reads contained adapters or uncalled bases, had a mean Phred below 15, or lacked an exact constant-primer or identifier match. High-quality paired reads were merged using COPE v1.2.5, and each unique nucleotide sequence was defined as a clonotype. MiTCR v1.1 was used to align the clonotypes against IMGT TRBV, TRBD and TRBJ reference segments. Only V-J combinations with frequency above 0.0001, covering 99.2% of repertoires, were analysed. The TCS score was defined as the ratio of F50 (clonal expansion) to E x V (chaos), calculated using BLOSUM62-based TCRdist between CDR3 peptides within each V-J. Welch's t-statistics and random forest reduced approximately 520 V-J features to roughly 13, which were used in a naive Bayes classifier (R e1071). TCRdb reran the public reads through fastp at Q25 and MiXCR, keeping productive beta chains. Rows with a matching CDR3 protein are joined into one entry that keeps the most common DNA and genes. TCRdb assigned the V and J calls; the authors' analysis was not used. For this sample there are about 700,000 distinct CDR3 sequences; less than 15% appear just once. The ten largest clones capture roughly 10% of the sample.

This clonotype came up many times. The antigen it recognizes is unknown. Qualities for individual bases were not recorded, and no much larger clone is one base off. Graves' hyperthyroidism was defined as stable when no progression to ophthalmopathy occurred over 18 months of follow-up. Hyperthyroidism patients were aged 18 to 65 years and newly diagnosed, with disease duration of less than 2 months. The study excluded patients with uncontrolled infections, other autoimmune diseases, pregnancy or lactation. Diagnoses relied on clinical symptoms, serum thyroxine and TRAb, thyroid ultrasound and orbital computed tomography. Ficoll-Paque density gradient centrifugation was used to isolate PBMCs from 9.5 to 10 ml of fresh peripheral blood. Trizol reagent was used to extract total RNA, and RNA quality was then checked on an Agilent 2100 Bioanalyzer. CDR1 and CDR2 (SGHAT, FQNNGV) derive from the germline V gene. V lost 1 base and J lost 3 bases; the stretch between them is 18 bases long. Its CDR3 holds 17 amino acids, cysteine through phenylalanine. Here the CDR3 DNA is all that survives: 51 bases in frame from base 1.

This clonotype originated in a woman between 18 and 29 years old with Graves' hyperthyroidism. In this chain, TRBV11-2 is recombined with TRBJ1-1, with no confidently assigned D gene. Sequencing input: blood. The CDR3 in this case is CASSLVVQAPADTEAFF. At the DNA level, the sequence is TGTGCCAGCAGCTTAGTGGTGCAGGCACCGGCGGACACTGAAGCTTTCTTT.